A selection of T cell receptor beta chains follows, all from one sample in a study of CD8 T cells in ankylosing spondylitis. TCRdb independently ran MiXCR on the 5' RACE reads; one entry per CDR3 protein. The sample records more than 650,000 distinct CDR3 sequences, about 10% being singletons. The sample was blood, either unsorted or a sorted T cell fraction (not recorded which). These receptors came from a male donor with ankylosing spondylitis. The CDR3 runs from the conserved cysteine through the conserved F or W. A D gene is named only where the DNA matches it firmly. Not every row has a clone size; where given, it reads once, few, many or a size class.

clone_size j_call d_call v_call cdr3_aa cdr3_nt
few TRBJ2-7 NA TRBV5-1 CASSFAALPYEQYF TGCGCCAGCAGCTTTGCCGCCCTACCCTACGAGCAGTACTTC
NA TRBJ2-1 TRBD2 TRBV6-4 CASSPSGGSHNEQFF TGTGCCAGCAGCCCTAGCGGGGGGTCCCACAATGAGCAGTTCTTC
many TRBJ1-2 TRBD1 TRBV4-2 CASSQPRRQGHGYTF TGTGCCAGCAGCCAACCACGTAGACAGGGCCATGGCTACACCTTC
many TRBJ2-7 TRBD1 TRBV29-1 CSGRDRPYYEQYF TGCAGCGGCCGGGACAGACCTTATTACGAGCAGTACTTC
NA TRBJ1-1 NA TRBV5-8 CASWGPLLHNTEAFF TGTGCCTCCTGGGGACCGCTGCTTCATAACACTGAAGCTTTCTTT
few TRBJ1-5 NA TRBV7-8 CASSSGQTQHF TGTGCCAGCAGCTCGGGCCAGACCCAGCATTTT
few TRBJ1-1 NA TRBV5-8 CASSFDSRATEAFF TGTGCCAGCAGCTTCGACAGTAGAGCCACTGAAGCTTTCTTT
many TRBJ2-1 TRBD2 TRBV5-1 CASSRRLADMDEQFF TGCGCCAGCAGCCGCCGGCTAGCGGACATGGATGAGCAGTTCTTC
few TRBJ2-1 TRBD2 TRBV29-1 CSVVEGLAGGPLAYNEQFF TGCAGCGTTGTTGAGGGCCTAGCGGGAGGGCCTTTGGCCTACAATGAGCAGTTCTTC
few TRBJ2-7 TRBD2 TRBV6-2/TRBV6-3 CASSSLTSGRADEQYF TGTGCCAGCAGTTCCCTTACTAGCGGGAGAGCGGACGAGCAGTACTTC
many TRBJ2-5 TRBD1 TRBV11-2 CASSLGVDRVYETQYF TGTGCCAGCAGCTTAGGGGTGGACAGGGTGTACGAGACCCAGTACTTC
NA TRBJ2-6 NA TRBV6-1 CATRDPRGANVLTF TGTGCCACCAGGGACCCTCGGGGGGCCAACGTCCTGACTTTC
many TRBJ2-7 NA TRBV7-2 CASSLVFHEQYF TGTGCCAGCAGCTTAGTGTTCCACGAGCAGTACTTC
few TRBJ2-3 NA TRBV11-2 CASSFEAGDTQYF TGTGCCAGCAGCTTTGAGGCCGGCGATACGCAGTATTTT
NA TRBJ2-1 TRBD1 TRBV20-1 CSASGTAHVYNEQFF TGCAGTGCTAGCGGGACAGCCCACGTCTACAATGAGCAGTTCTTC
NA TRBJ1-4 NA TRBV10-1 CASSDGQLSDEKLFF TGCGCCAGCAGTGACGGACAACTGAGTGATGAAAAACTGTTTTTT
few TRBJ1-1 NA TRBV28 CASSLPSFTEAFF TGTGCCAGCAGTTTGCCCAGTTTCACTGAAGCTTTCTTT
many TRBJ2-7 TRBD1 TRBV29-1 CSARTGAAYEQYF TGCAGCGCCAGGACAGGAGCCGCTTACGAGCAGTACTTC
few TRBJ1-6 TRBD1 TRBV11-2 CASSYGTVYSPLHF TGTGCCAGCAGCTACGGGACAGTCTATTCACCCCTCCACTTT
many TRBJ2-7 TRBD2 TRBV12-3/TRBV12-4 CASSAGTSGYEQYF TGTGCCAGCAGTGCCGGGACTAGCGGCTACGAGCAGTACTTC
NA TRBJ2-3 NA TRBV7-7 CASSFGRGRTDTQYF TGTGCTAGCAGCTTCGGTCGGGGGCGGACAGATACGCAGTATTTT
many TRBJ2-3 NA TRBV20-1 CSASYRNTDTQYF TGCAGTGCTAGTTACAGGAACACAGATACGCAGTATTTT
NA TRBJ2-5 NA TRBV6-5 CASMSSPETQYF TGTGCCAGCATGTCCAGCCCAGAGACCCAGTACTTC
many TRBJ1-2 TRBD1 TRBV5-1 CASSLDGQGQGYTF TGCGCCAGCAGCTTGGACGGACAGGGTCAAGGCTACACCTTC
many TRBJ1-1 TRBD1 TRBV20-1 CSARRDRYTEAFF TGCAGTGCTAGGAGGGACAGGTACACTGAAGCTTTCTTT
NA TRBJ2-1 TRBD2 TRBV10-1 CASSGLAGEVNEQFF TGCGCCAGCAGCGGACTAGCGGGGGAGGTCAATGAGCAGTTCTTC
few TRBJ1-6 TRBD1 TRBV20-1 CSAERQGWDSPLHF TGCAGTGCCGAACGACAGGGGTGGGATTCACCCCTCCACTTT
few TRBJ2-7 NA TRBV12-3/TRBV12-4 CASQRDYEQYF TGTGCCAGCCAAAGGGACTACGAGCAGTACTTC
NA TRBJ2-7 NA TRBV10-3 CAISARGDRYEQYF TGTGCCATCAGTGCCAGAGGGGATCGGTACGAGCAGTACTTC
few TRBJ1-5 NA TRBV9 CASSVGPFSNQPQHF TGTGCCAGCAGCGTAGGACCGTTTAGCAATCAGCCCCAGCATTTT
few TRBJ2-1 NA TRBV7-2 CASSLVTTANYNEQFF TGTGCCAGCAGCTTAGTTACAACAGCCAACTACAATGAGCAGTTCTTC
many TRBJ2-5 NA TRBV9 CASSVGPIQETQYF TGTGCCAGCAGCGTAGGACCCATCCAAGAGACCCAGTACTTC
NA TRBJ1-4 NA TRBV6-5 CASSYIGGSGGGTEKLFF TGTGCCAGCAGTTACATAGGTGGTTCGGGCGGGGGGACTGAAAAACTGTTTTTT
NA TRBJ2-7 NA TRBV4-2 CASSQDYTAYYEQYF TGTGCCAGCAGCCAAGATTACACGGCATACTACGAGCAGTACTTC
NA TRBJ2-1 NA TRBV20-1 CSARNLASYNEQFF TGCAGTGCTAGAAACCTAGCCTCCTACAATGAGCAGTTCTTC
many TRBJ1-1 NA TRBV5-1 CASSLDGWDTEAFF TGCGCCAGCAGCTTGGATGGGTGGGACACTGAAGCTTTCTTT
many TRBJ2-7 TRBD1 TRBV7-2 CASSFRDSAYEQYF TGTGCCAGCAGCTTCCGGGACAGTGCCTACGAGCAGTACTTC
few TRBJ2-3 TRBD2 TRBV29-1 CSVEGTSGSHTDTQYF TGCAGCGTTGAAGGGACTAGCGGGAGCCACACAGATACGCAGTATTTT
NA TRBJ2-1 TRBD2 TRBV15 CATSRDPLAGGNEQFF TGTGCCACCAGCAGAGACCCACTAGCGGGGGGCAATGAGCAGTTCTTC
few TRBJ2-3 NA TRBV4-1 CASSHNDRDPRAYF TGCGCCAGCAGCCATAACGACCGGGACCCCCGCGCGTATTTT
NA TRBJ2-5 NA TRBV4-3 CASSQGGGGRETQYF TGCGCCAGCAGCCAAGGAGGGGGGGGCAGAGAGACCCAGTACTTC
few TRBJ1-6 NA TRBV18 CASSPGPGDSPLHF TGTGCCAGCTCACCGGGACCGGGAGATTCACCCCTCCACTTT
NA TRBJ1-2 TRBD1 TRBV11-2 CASSSYQGDLGYTF TGTGCCAGCAGCTCGTATCAGGGGGATCTCGGCTACACCTTC
few TRBJ1-2 NA TRBV29-1 CSVKTESYYGYTF TGCAGCGTTAAAACAGAAAGTTACTATGGCTACACCTTC
few TRBJ1-2 TRBD1 TRBV20-1 CSARDLRQGAHGYTF TGCAGTGCTAGAGATCTTAGACAGGGGGCGCATGGCTACACCTTC
NA TRBJ2-2 TRBD2 TRBV15 CATSSRTSGGAVTGELFF TGTGCCACCAGCTCCCGGACTAGCGGGGGGGCCGTGACCGGGGAGCTGTTTTTT
NA TRBJ1-1 NA TRBV29-1 CSVARGTGTEAFF TGCAGCGTCGCTCGGGGGACCGGGACAGAAGCTTTCTTT
many TRBJ2-2 TRBD1 TRBV7-8 CASSTFGTVNTGELFF TGTGCCAGCAGCACATTCGGGACAGTCAACACCGGGGAGCTGTTTTTT
few TRBJ1-1 TRBD1 TRBV10-3 CAIRDDRAGTEAFF TGTGCCATCAGAGATGACAGGGCGGGCACTGAAGCTTTCTTT
NA TRBJ2-6 NA TRBV28 CASSLSGSRANVLTF TGTGCCAGCAGTTTGAGTGGCTCTAGAGCCAACGTCCTGACTTTC
few TRBJ2-1 TRBD2 TRBV28 CASSWGGYNEQFF TGTGCCAGCAGTTGGGGGGGGTACAATGAGCAGTTCTTC